This is a list of T cell receptor beta chains from one sample in a study of OX40 agonist ivuxolimab in advanced cancers. TCRdb keeps only in-frame clones here, not all; method: immunoSEQ multiplex PCR. The sample records 78,000 or so clones, approximately 90% being singletons. The sample in question was CD4+ or CD8+ T cells sorted from blood, obtained in a trial of the OX40 agonist ivuxolimab. The source is an adult with an advanced solid tumor such as melanoma, head and neck, liver or kidney cancer. The CDR3 runs from the conserved cysteine through the conserved F or W. A D gene is named only where the DNA matches it firmly. Expanded clones get a size class; other rows say once, few or many, or leave the size out.

d_call: NA
clone_size: NA
j_call: TRBJ2-7
v_call: TRBV29-1
cdr3_nt: TGCAGCGTTGGGGGGGCTAGCGGCTACGAGCAGTACTTC
cdr3_aa: CSVGGASGYEQYF

d_call: TRBD2
clone_size: once
j_call: TRBJ2-1
v_call: TRBV9
cdr3_nt: TGTGCCAGCAGCGTAGCGGCTAGCGGTAGCTCCTACAATGAGCAGTTCTTC
cdr3_aa: CASSVAASGSSYNEQFF

d_call: TRBD1
clone_size: NA
j_call: TRBJ1-2
v_call: TRBV15
cdr3_nt: TGTGCCACCAGCAGGGACAGGGCAAACTATGGCTACACCTTC
cdr3_aa: CATSRDRANYGYTF

d_call: NA
clone_size: NA
j_call: TRBJ1-1
v_call: TRBV11-3
cdr3_nt: TGTGCCAGCAGCTTAGCGGGAGCGAACACTGAAGCTTTCTTT
cdr3_aa: CASSLAGANTEAFF

d_call: TRBD1
clone_size: NA
j_call: TRBJ1-6
v_call: TRBV30
cdr3_nt: TGTGCCTGGAGTGTCCATCAGGGGACAGGGGATTCACCCCTCCACTTT
cdr3_aa: CAWSVHQGTGDSPLHF

d_call: NA
clone_size: few
j_call: TRBJ2-1
v_call: TRBV9
cdr3_nt: TGTGCCAGCAGCGCAGGGGACTACCTGGAGCAGTTCTTC
cdr3_aa: CASSAGDYLEQFF

d_call: NA
clone_size: NA
j_call: TRBJ2-7
v_call: TRBV27
cdr3_nt: TGTGCCAGCAGTTTCTCCCCAGGTCGGTACGAGCAGTACTTC
cdr3_aa: CASSFSPGRYEQYF

d_call: NA
clone_size: NA
j_call: TRBJ2-2
v_call: TRBV7-9
cdr3_nt: TGTGCCAGCAGCTTAGCGGGTGCGGGCGAGGAGCTGTTTTTT
cdr3_aa: CASSLAGAGEELFF

d_call: TRBD1
clone_size: NA
j_call: TRBJ2-1
v_call: TRBV5-1
cdr3_nt: TGCGCCAGCAGCTCAAACAGGGGCTACAATGAGCAGTTCTTC
cdr3_aa: CASSSNRGYNEQFF

d_call: NA
clone_size: NA
j_call: TRBJ1-1
v_call: TRBV5-1
cdr3_nt: TGCGCCAGCAGCGAAGGACAGCCGAACACTGAAGCTTTCTTT
cdr3_aa: CASSEGQPNTEAFF

d_call: TRBD1
clone_size: NA
j_call: TRBJ2-2
v_call: TRBV5-4
cdr3_nt: TGTGCCAGCAGGTTGGGACAGGGATTCCCCGGGGAGCTGTTTTTT
cdr3_aa: CASRLGQGFPGELFF

d_call: NA
clone_size: NA
j_call: TRBJ2-7
v_call: TRBV21-1
cdr3_nt: TGTGCCAGCAGCAAACAGGACAGGCGGAACGAGCAGTACTTC
cdr3_aa: CASSKQDRRNEQYF

d_call: NA
clone_size: NA
j_call: TRBJ1-4
v_call: TRBV19
cdr3_nt: TGTGCCAGTAGCCTTCCTACAGGATCTAATGAAAAACTGTTTTTT
cdr3_aa: CASSLPTGSNEKLFF

d_call: NA
clone_size: once
j_call: TRBJ1-6
v_call: TRBV15
cdr3_nt: TGTGCCACCAGCAGAGATAACAGAGAGAATTCACCCCTCCACTTT
cdr3_aa: CATSRDNRENSPLHF

d_call: NA
clone_size: NA
j_call: TRBJ2-5
v_call: TRBV7-2
cdr3_nt: TGTGCCAGCAGCTTAGTTGACGCAACAAGTGAGACCCAGTACTTC
cdr3_aa: CASSLVDATSETQYF

d_call: TRBD2
clone_size: NA
j_call: TRBJ2-3
v_call: TRBV6-5
cdr3_nt: TGTGCCAGCAGAATAGCGGGAGTCCAGGCAGATACGCAGTATTTT
cdr3_aa: CASRIAGVQADTQYF

d_call: NA
clone_size: NA
j_call: TRBJ2-1
v_call: TRBV4-3
cdr3_nt: TGCGCCAGCAGCCGTCAAACCGGGACCGCTTACAATGAGCAGTTCTTC
cdr3_aa: CASSRQTGTAYNEQFF

d_call: TRBD2
clone_size: NA
j_call: TRBJ2-7
v_call: TRBV5-1
cdr3_nt: TGCGCCAGCAGCTTGGGGGGACTAGCGGGAGAAGAGCAGTACTTC
cdr3_aa: CASSLGGLAGEEQYF

d_call: TRBD2
clone_size: NA
j_call: TRBJ2-7
v_call: TRBV2
cdr3_nt: TGTGCCAGCAGTCAATTAAACCCCGGGACTAGCGGGACCTACGAGCAGTACTTC
cdr3_aa: CASSQLNPGTSGTYEQYF

d_call: TRBD2
clone_size: NA
j_call: TRBJ2-1
v_call: TRBV10-1
cdr3_nt: TGCGCCAGCAGGGAGGGGACTAGCGGGAATGGTGAGCAGTTCTTC
cdr3_aa: CASREGTSGNGEQFF

d_call: NA
clone_size: NA
j_call: TRBJ2-3
v_call: TRBV9
cdr3_nt: TGTGCCAGCAGCGTAGGACCCACAGATACGCAGTATTTT
cdr3_aa: CASSVGPTDTQYF

d_call: NA
clone_size: NA
j_call: TRBJ1-5
v_call: TRBV19
cdr3_nt: TGTGCCAGTAGTTTGGCTGCTAGCAATCAGCCCCAGCATTTT
cdr3_aa: CASSLAASNQPQHF

d_call: NA
clone_size: NA
j_call: TRBJ2-1
v_call: TRBV6-6
cdr3_nt: TGTGCCAGCGCCATCGGGGACAATGAGCAGTTCTTC
cdr3_aa: CASAIGDNEQFF

d_call: NA
clone_size: NA
j_call: TRBJ1-5
v_call: TRBV6-1
cdr3_nt: TGTGCCAGCGCTTTGTTCAGCCAGCCCCAGCATTTT
cdr3_aa: CASALFSQPQHF

d_call: TRBD2
clone_size: NA
j_call: TRBJ2-5
v_call: TRBV15
cdr3_nt: TGTGCCACCAGCGTCGGACTAGCGGGAGTTGAGACCCAGTACTTC
cdr3_aa: CATSVGLAGVETQYF

d_call: NA
clone_size: NA
j_call: TRBJ2-6
v_call: TRBV9
cdr3_nt: TGTGCCAGCAGCGTCCACGACACCTCTGGGGCCAACGTCCTGACTTTC
cdr3_aa: CASSVHDTSGANVLTF

d_call: NA
clone_size: NA
j_call: TRBJ2-1
v_call: TRBV5-1
cdr3_nt: TGCGCCAGCAGCTTGGAGGGTTTGAGCTCCTACAATGAGCAGTTCTTC
cdr3_aa: CASSLEGLSSYNEQFF

d_call: NA
clone_size: NA
j_call: TRBJ2-1
v_call: TRBV5-1
cdr3_nt: TGCGCCAGCAGCTTGTGGCAGGCGGGCAATGAGCAGTTCTTC
cdr3_aa: CASSLWQAGNEQFF

d_call: NA
clone_size: NA
j_call: TRBJ1-5
v_call: TRBV5-5
cdr3_nt: TGTGCCAGCAGCTTAAATAGCAATCAGCCCCAGCATTTT
cdr3_aa: CASSLNSNQPQHF

d_call: TRBD2
clone_size: NA
j_call: TRBJ2-1
v_call: TRBV27
cdr3_nt: TGTGCCAGCAGTCTTTTATGGACTAGCGGAGTGAGCTCCTACAATGAGCAGTTCTTC
cdr3_aa: CASSLLWTSGVSSYNEQFF

d_call: TRBD1
clone_size: NA
j_call: TRBJ1-2
v_call: TRBV30
cdr3_nt: TGTGCCTGGAGTTTACTCGGACAGGCTGGCTACACCTTC
cdr3_aa: CAWSLLGQAGYTF

d_call: NA
clone_size: NA
j_call: TRBJ1-1
v_call: TRBV19
cdr3_nt: TGTGCCAGTAGTATTCGCGGCGGTATGAACACTGAAGCTTTCTTT
cdr3_aa: CASSIRGGMNTEAFF

d_call: TRBD2
clone_size: NA
j_call: TRBJ2-1
v_call: TRBV28
cdr3_nt: TGTGCCAGCAGTGGAGGGACTAGCGGGAAAAATGAGCAGTTCTTC
cdr3_aa: CASSGGTSGKNEQFF

d_call: NA
clone_size: few
j_call: TRBJ2-1
v_call: TRBV27
cdr3_nt: TGTGCCAGCAGCCTGGGACGGTCCTACAATGAGCAGTTCTTC
cdr3_aa: CASSLGRSYNEQFF

d_call: TRBD1
clone_size: NA
j_call: TRBJ1-1
v_call: TRBV27
cdr3_nt: TGTGCCAGCAGTTCCTCGCCGACAGGGACGAACACTGAAGCTTTCTTT
cdr3_aa: CASSSSPTGTNTEAFF

d_call: TRBD1
clone_size: NA
j_call: TRBJ2-1
v_call: TRBV5-1
cdr3_nt: TGCGCCAGCAGCCCGGGACAGGGCAACAATGAGCAGTTCTTC
cdr3_aa: CASSPGQGNNEQFF

d_call: NA
clone_size: NA
j_call: TRBJ2-3
v_call: TRBV5-1
cdr3_nt: TGCGCCAGCCGAGGGGGGGATTTAAGCACAGATACGCAGTATTTT
cdr3_aa: CASRGGDLSTDTQYF